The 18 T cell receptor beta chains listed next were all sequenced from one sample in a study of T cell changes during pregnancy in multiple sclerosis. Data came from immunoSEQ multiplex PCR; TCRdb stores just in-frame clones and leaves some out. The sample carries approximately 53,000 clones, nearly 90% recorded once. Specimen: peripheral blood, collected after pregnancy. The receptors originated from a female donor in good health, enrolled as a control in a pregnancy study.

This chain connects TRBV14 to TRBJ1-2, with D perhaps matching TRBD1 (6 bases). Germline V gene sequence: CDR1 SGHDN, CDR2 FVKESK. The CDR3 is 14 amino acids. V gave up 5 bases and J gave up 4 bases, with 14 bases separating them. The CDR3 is CASSEGGGAYGYTF. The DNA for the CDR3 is TGTGCCAGCAGCGAAGGGGGGGGTGCCTATGGCTACACCTTC.

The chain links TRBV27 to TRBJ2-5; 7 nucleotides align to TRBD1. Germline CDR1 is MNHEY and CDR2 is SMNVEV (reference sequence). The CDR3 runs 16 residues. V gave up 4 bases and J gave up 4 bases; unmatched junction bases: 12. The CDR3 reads CASSSLSTGVIETQYF. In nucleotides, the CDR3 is TGTGCCAGCAGTTCCCTATCTACAGGGGTCATAGAGACCCAGTACTTC.

The CDR3 DNA sequence: TGTGCCAGCACCCCCGATCCCGGACAGGGGGCGACTCTGTTCTTC. Protein product: CASTPDPGQGATLFF. This chain uses TRBV27 with TRBJ2-1, with 11 bases aligning to TRBD1. CDR3 size: 15 residues. The germline gives CDR1 MNHEY, CDR2 SMNVEV (reference sequence). After removal of 7 bases from V and 15 bases from J, the junction contained 17 bases not matched to a gene.

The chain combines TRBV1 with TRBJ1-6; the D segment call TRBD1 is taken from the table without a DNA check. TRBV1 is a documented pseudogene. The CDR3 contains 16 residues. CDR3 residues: CTSSHETDRDNSPLHF. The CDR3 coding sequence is TGCACCAGCAGCCATGAAACGGACAGGGATAATTCACCCCTCCACTTT.

The CDR3 nucleotides read TGCGCCAGCAGCCAAGACTTCCCTAGCGGGGGGCCGAACACCGGGGAGCTGTTTTTT. Its protein is CASSQDFPSGGPNTGELFF. The chain combines TRBV4-3 with TRBJ2-2; 11 bases are shared with TRBD2. Per the germline V gene, CDR1 is LGHNA and CDR2 is YSLEER. This CDR3 has 19 residues. J gave up 0 bases and V 0 bases, and 6 bases lay outside the gene matches.

The DNA for the CDR3 is TGTGCCAGCAGTGACGAGACAGGAACTTACAATGAGCAGTTCTTC. Amino acid sequence: CASSDETGTYNEQFF. The V gene is TRBV6-4, the J gene TRBJ2-1; D possibly corresponds to TRBD1 (6 bases). V was cut by 2 bases and J by 4 bases, with 12 bases left in between. The CDR3 totals 15 residues. Germline loops: CDR1 MRHNA, CDR2 SNTAGT.

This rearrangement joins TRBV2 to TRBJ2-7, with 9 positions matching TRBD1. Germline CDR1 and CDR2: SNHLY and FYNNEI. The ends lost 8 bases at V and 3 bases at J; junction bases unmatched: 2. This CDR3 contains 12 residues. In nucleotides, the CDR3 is TGTGCCAGCGGGACAGGGAACTACGAGCAGTACTTC. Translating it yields CASGTGNYEQYF.

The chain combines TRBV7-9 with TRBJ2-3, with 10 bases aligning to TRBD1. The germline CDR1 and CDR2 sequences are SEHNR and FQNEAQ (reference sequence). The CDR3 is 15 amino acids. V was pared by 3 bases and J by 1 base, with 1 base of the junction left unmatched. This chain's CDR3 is CASSFDRGRTDTQYF. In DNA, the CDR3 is TGTGCCAGCAGCTTTGACAGGGGGCGCACAGATACGCAGTATTTT.

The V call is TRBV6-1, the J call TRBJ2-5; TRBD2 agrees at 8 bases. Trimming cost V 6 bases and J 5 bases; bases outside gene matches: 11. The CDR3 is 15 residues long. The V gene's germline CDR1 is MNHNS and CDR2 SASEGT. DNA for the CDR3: TGTGCCAGCAGCCCATGGGCGGGAGGAGCGGAGACCCAGTACTTC. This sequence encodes CASSPWAGGAETQYF.

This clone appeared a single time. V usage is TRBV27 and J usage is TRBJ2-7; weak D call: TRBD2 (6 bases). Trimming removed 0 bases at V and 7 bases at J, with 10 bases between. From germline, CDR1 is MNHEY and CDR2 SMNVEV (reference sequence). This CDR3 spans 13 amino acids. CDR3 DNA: TGTGCCAGCAGTTTATCCAAGACTAGGGAGCAGTACTTC. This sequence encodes CASSLSKTREQYF.

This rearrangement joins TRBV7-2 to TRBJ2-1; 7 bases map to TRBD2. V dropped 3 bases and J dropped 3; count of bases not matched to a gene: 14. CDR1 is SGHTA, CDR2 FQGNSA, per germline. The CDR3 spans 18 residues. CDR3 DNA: TGTGCCAGCAGCTTCCCAACCTTGGGGCGGGAGTTCTACAATGAGCAGTTCTTC. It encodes CASSFPTLGREFYNEQFF.

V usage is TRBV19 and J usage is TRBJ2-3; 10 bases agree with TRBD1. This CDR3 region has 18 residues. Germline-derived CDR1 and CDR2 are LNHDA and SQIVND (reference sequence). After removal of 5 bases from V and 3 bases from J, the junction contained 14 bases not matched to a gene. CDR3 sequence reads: CASSYGTGASRVTDTQYF. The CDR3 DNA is TGTGCCAGTAGTTACGGGACAGGGGCGAGCAGGGTAACAGATACGCAGTATTTT.

The CDR3 protein is CASSLPSSYEQYF. The CDR3 bases are TGTGCCAGCAGCTTACCTAGCTCCTACGAGCAGTACTTC. V usage is TRBV7-2 and J usage is TRBJ2-7; D unresolved. The CDR3 is 13 residues long. CDR1 SGHTA and CDR2 FQGNSA come from the germline V gene. Deletions cut 2 bases from V and 0 bases from J, with 5 bases between.

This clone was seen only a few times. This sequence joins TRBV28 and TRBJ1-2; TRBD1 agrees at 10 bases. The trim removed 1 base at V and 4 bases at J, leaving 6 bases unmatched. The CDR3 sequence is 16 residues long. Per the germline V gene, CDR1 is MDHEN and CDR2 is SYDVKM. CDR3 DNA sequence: TGTGCCAGCAGTTTATTACGGACAGGGGGATCCTATGGCTACACCTTC. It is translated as CASSLLRTGGSYGYTF.

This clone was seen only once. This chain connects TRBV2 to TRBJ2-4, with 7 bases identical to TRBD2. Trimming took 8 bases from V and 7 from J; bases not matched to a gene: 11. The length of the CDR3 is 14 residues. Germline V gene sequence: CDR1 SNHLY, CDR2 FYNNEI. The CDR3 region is CASSIGGRGNIQYF. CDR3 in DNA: TGTGCCAGCTCAATCGGGGGGAGAGGGAACATTCAGTACTTC.

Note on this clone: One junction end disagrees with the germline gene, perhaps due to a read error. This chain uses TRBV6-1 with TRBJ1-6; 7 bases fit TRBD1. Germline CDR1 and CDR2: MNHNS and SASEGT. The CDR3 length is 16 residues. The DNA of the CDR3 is TGTGCCGGCAGTGCCCACAGGGGCCCGGGGTATTCACCCCTCCACTTT. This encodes CAGSAHRGPGYSPLHF.

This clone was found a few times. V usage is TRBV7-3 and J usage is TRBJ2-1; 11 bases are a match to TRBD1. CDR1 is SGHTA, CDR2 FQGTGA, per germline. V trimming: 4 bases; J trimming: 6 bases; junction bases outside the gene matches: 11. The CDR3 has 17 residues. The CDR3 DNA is TGTGCCAGCAGCTATCCATCCGGGACAGGGGGTGGCAATGAGCAGTTCTTC. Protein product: CASSYPSGTGGGNEQFF.

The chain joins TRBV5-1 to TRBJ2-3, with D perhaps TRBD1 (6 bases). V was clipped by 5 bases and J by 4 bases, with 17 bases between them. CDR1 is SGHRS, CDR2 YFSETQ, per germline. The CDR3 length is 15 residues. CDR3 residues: CASSFGQGWSDTQYF. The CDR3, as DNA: TGCGCCAGCAGTTTCGGCCAGGGGTGGTCAGATACGCAGTATTTT.